The rows below give T cell receptor beta chains drawn from one sample of a study of blood T cell repertoires in COVID-19. Clones were sequenced by immunoSEQ multiplex PCR, and TCRdb holds only the in-frame ones, with some missing. Seen here are 60,000 to 85,000 clones, 90% observed once, and the top ten hold around 1.6%. Material: peripheral blood. The receptors stem from a man between 50 and 59 years old with acute or convalescent COVID-19. The CDR3 runs from the conserved cysteine through the conserved F or W. The order of the fields is J gene, clone size, V gene, D gene, CDR3 protein, CDR3 DNA. A D gene is named only where the DNA matches it firmly. Expanded clones are given a class, and other clones once, few, many or no size at all.

j_gene: TRBJ1-1; abundance: few; v_gene: TRBV28; d_gene: -; CDR3aa: CASSLPRGVGASEAFF; CDR3nt: TGTGCCAGCAGTTTGCCCCGAGGGGTGGGGGCGTCTGAAGCTTTCTTT
j_gene: TRBJ2-2; abundance: few; v_gene: TRBV2; d_gene: -; CDR3aa: CASSPPGQTNTGELFF; CDR3nt: TGTGCCAGCAGCCCTCCCGGACAGACTAACACCGGGGAGCTGTTTTTT
j_gene: TRBJ2-1; abundance: once; v_gene: TRBV27; d_gene: TRBD2; CDR3aa: CASSFSMREAFNEQFF; CDR3nt: TGTGCCAGCAGTTTCAGTATGCGGGAGGCGTTCAATGAGCAGTTCTTC
j_gene: TRBJ2-5; abundance: -; v_gene: TRBV7-6; d_gene: -; CDR3aa: CASSLGRGGIGETQYF; CDR3nt: TGTGCCAGCAGCTTAGGGAGGGGCGGGATAGGCGAGACCCAGTACTTC
j_gene: TRBJ2-5; abundance: -; v_gene: TRBV25-1; d_gene: TRBD2; CDR3aa: CASGGSGSGRKTQYF; CDR3nt: TGTGCCAGCGGAGGCTCTGGTAGCGGGAGAAAGACCCAGTACTTC
j_gene: TRBJ1-5; abundance: once; v_gene: TRBV19; d_gene: -; CDR3aa: CASSISGFNQPQHF; CDR3nt: TGTGCCAGTAGTATATCAGGGTTCAATCAGCCCCAGCATTTT
j_gene: TRBJ1-4; abundance: -; v_gene: TRBV6-1; d_gene: -; CDR3aa: CASSELQAKLFF; CDR3nt: TGTGCCAGCAGTGAACTTCAGGCGAAACTGTTTTTT
j_gene: TRBJ1-5; abundance: -; v_gene: TRBV18; d_gene: -; CDR3aa: CASSPPGQVSQPQHF; CDR3nt: TGTGCCAGCTCACCACCCGGTCAGGTGAGTCAGCCCCAGCATTTT
j_gene: TRBJ2-7; abundance: -; v_gene: TRBV27; d_gene: TRBD1; CDR3aa: CASRSPGQRPYEQYF; CDR3nt: TGTGCCAGCAGGAGTCCGGGACAGCGTCCCTACGAGCAGTACTTC
j_gene: TRBJ2-3; abundance: once; v_gene: TRBV28; d_gene: TRBD1; CDR3aa: CASSFFGQGGTQYF; CDR3nt: TGTGCCAGCAGTTTTTTTGGACAGGGAGGAACGCAGTATTTT
j_gene: TRBJ2-3; abundance: -; v_gene: TRBV24-1; d_gene: -; CDR3aa: CATSERGAGGDTQYF; CDR3nt: TGTGCCACCAGTGAACGGGGGGCTGGTGGAGATACGCAGTATTTT
j_gene: TRBJ2-7; abundance: few; v_gene: TRBV2; d_gene: -; CDR3aa: CASSEIKPGYSYEQYF; CDR3nt: TGTGCCAGCAGTGAAATAAAACCGGGATACTCCTACGAGCAGTACTTC
j_gene: TRBJ2-6; abundance: -; v_gene: TRBV30; d_gene: -; CDR3aa: CAWSRGPGANVLTF; CDR3nt: TGTGCCTGGAGTAGGGGCCCTGGGGCCAACGTCCTGACTTTC
j_gene: TRBJ2-1; abundance: -; v_gene: TRBV27; d_gene: -; CDR3aa: CASSLQVSSYNEQFF; CDR3nt: TGTGCCAGCAGTTTACAGGTTAGCTCCTACAATGAGCAGTTCTTC
j_gene: TRBJ2-2; abundance: -; v_gene: TRBV6-1; d_gene: -; CDR3aa: CASSEVLVNTGELFF; CDR3nt: TGTGCCAGCAGTGAAGTATTAGTCAACACCGGGGAGCTGTTTTTT
j_gene: TRBJ1-4; abundance: -; v_gene: TRBV9; d_gene: -; CDR3aa: CASSVDVQSHEKLFF; CDR3nt: TGTGCCAGCAGCGTTGACGTACAGTCGCATGAAAAACTGTTTTTT
j_gene: TRBJ2-7; abundance: -; v_gene: TRBV11-2; d_gene: -; CDR3aa: CASSLVGGVPGEQYF; CDR3nt: TGTGCCAGCAGCTTAGTCGGAGGGGTCCCCGGCGAGCAGTACTTC